Listed below are T cell receptor beta chains from one sample, sequenced in a study of radiation and T cells in renal cell carcinoma. Assay used: immunoSEQ multiplex PCR; TCRdb lists only in-frame clones, some missing. Of 100,000 to 150,000 clones in the sample, around nine tenths are singletons; the top ten hold more than 5%. The material was blood, obtained from a patient whose treatment included radiotherapy and nephrectomy. These receptors all come from a woman in her seventies with renal cell carcinoma. CDR3s include the opening cysteine and the closing phenylalanine or tryptophan. Each record gives: D gene, V gene, J gene, clone size, CDR3 DNA, CDR3 protein. A D gene is named only where the DNA matches it firmly. Not every row has a clone size; where given, it reads once, few, many or a size class.

>NA|TRBV6-5|TRBJ2-7|once
TGTGCCAGCAGTCCTCGCCGGGGGGCAGGTGAGCAGTACTTC
CASSPRRGAGEQYF
>TRBD1|TRBV30|TRBJ1-3|NA
TGTGCCTGGAGTAGACAGGGGACTGGAAACACCATATATTTT
CAWSRQGTGNTIYF
>TRBD2|TRBV11-3|TRBJ2-3|NA
TGTGCCAGCAGCACAGGACTAGCGGGGAGCACAGATACGCAGTATTTT
CASSTGLAGSTDTQYF
>TRBD1|TRBV28|TRBJ1-6|NA
TGTGCCAGCAGTCCGGGGGGACAGTTGCTCTTT
CASSPGGQLLF
>NA|TRBV4-2|TRBJ1-1|NA
TGTGCCAGCAGCCAAGATTTGAGGAACACTGAAGCTTTCTTT
CASSQDLRNTEAFF
>NA|TRBV11-3|TRBJ1-4|NA
TGTGCCAGCAGCTTAAGGGGGGCAGGCGGTGAAAAACTGTTTTTT
CASSLRGAGGEKLFF
>TRBD1|TRBV7-6|TRBJ2-5|NA
TGTGCCAGCAGCCCAGGGACAGGGGGAGAGACCCAGTACTTC
CASSPGTGGETQYF
>NA|TRBV11-2|TRBJ2-1|once
TGTGCCAGCAGCTCTATAGTACTATCCAACTCCTACAATGAGCAGTTCTTC
CASSSIVLSNSYNEQFF
>NA|TRBV28|TRBJ1-2|NA
TGTGCCAGCAGTAGATACAGGGCCGGCTACACCTTC
CASSRYRAGYTF
>NA|TRBV27|TRBJ2-5|NA
TGTGCCAGCAGTTTATTCGGCAGCCAAGAGACCCAGTACTTC
CASSLFGSQETQYF
>NA|TRBV28|TRBJ1-5|NA
TGTGCCAGCAGTTCCGGATATAGCAATCAGCCCCAGCATTTT
CASSSGYSNQPQHF
>NA|TRBV28|TRBJ1-1|once
TGTGCCAGCAGCCCCCGGACCTCAACCCCTGTGGCTTTCTTT
CASSPRTSTPVAFF
>TRBD1|TRBV29-1|TRBJ2-5|NA
TGCAGCGTAAATACAGGGGGAGAGACCCAGTACTTC
CSVNTGGETQYF
>NA|TRBV5-4|TRBJ1-2|NA
TGTGCCAGCAGCTTGGCGAAGACTAACTATGGCTACACCTTC
CASSLAKTNYGYTF
>TRBD1|TRBV6-5|TRBJ2-1|NA
TGTGCCAGCACCCCCAGGGGGTACAATGAGCAGTTCTTC
CASTPRGYNEQFF
>TRBD1|TRBV7-9|TRBJ2-1|NA
TGTGCCAGCAGCCAACCTAGGACAGGGGGCCGCTCCTACAATGAGCAGTTCTTC
CASSQPRTGGRSYNEQFF
>NA|TRBV7-9|TRBJ1-5|NA
TGTGCCAGCAACCGGACCGCTCGGAGCAATCAGCCCCAGCATTTT
CASNRTARSNQPQHF
>TRBD2|TRBV4-2|TRBJ2-3|NA
TGTGCCAGCAGCCAAGAAAGGGGACTAGCGGGGGCCGCCCAGTATTTT
CASSQERGLAGAAQYF
>NA|TRBV7-8|TRBJ2-7|NA
TGTGCCAGCAGCACCCGGTTCTCCTACGAGCAGTACTTC
CASSTRFSYEQYF
>NA|TRBV20-1|TRBJ1-4|NA
TGCAGTGCTAGAGGTTATGAAAAACTGTTTTTT
CSARGYEKLFF
>TRBD1|TRBV28|TRBJ1-6|NA
TGTGCCAGCAGATCCCCAGGGGGCGGCGGTTCACCCCTCCACTTT
CASRSPGGGGSPLHF
>NA|TRBV6-5|TRBJ1-1|NA
TGTGCCAGCAGCCTTCCGGGGGACATGAACACTGAAGCTTTCTTT
CASSLPGDMNTEAFF
>TRBD1|TRBV19|TRBJ1-2|NA
TGTGCCAGTAGCTGGTGGACAGGGGGACATGGCTACACCTTC
CASSWWTGGHGYTF
>NA|TRBV6-1|TRBJ1-4|NA
TGTGCCAGCAGGTACGGACCCGCTAGTGAAAAACTGTTTTTT
CASRYGPASEKLFF
>TRBD2|TRBV7-3|TRBJ2-7|NA
TGTGCCAGCAGCCCCAAAGCGGGGAGGCCATACGAGCAGTACTTC
CASSPKAGRPYEQYF
>TRBD1|TRBV6-1|TRBJ1-1|NA
TGTGCCAGCACTATTTGGACAGGGGCCACTGAAGCTTTCTTT
CASTIWTGATEAFF
>NA|TRBV5-1|TRBJ2-1|once
TGCGCCAGCAGTTTGAGGGCCCCCTACAATGAGCAGTTCTTC
CASSLRAPYNEQFF
>NA|TRBV7-2|TRBJ2-2|NA
TGTGCCAGCAGCTTATCCTTGGGTACCGGGGAGCTGTTTTTT
CASSLSLGTGELFF
>NA|TRBV5-6|TRBJ1-4|NA
TGTGCCAGCAGCTTGCCAGGGGAACCAACTAATGAAAAACTGTTTTTT
CASSLPGEPTNEKLFF
>NA|TRBV15|TRBJ1-1|NA
TGTGCCACCAGCAGAGATTACACTGAAGCTTTCTTT
CATSRDYTEAFF
>TRBD1|TRBV5-6|TRBJ1-2|NA
TGTGCCAGCAGCACCGGACAGGTCTATGGCTACACCTTC
CASSTGQVYGYTF
>NA|TRBV7-9|TRBJ1-3|few
TGTGCCAGCAGCTTAAAACAGGGTGGAAACACCATATATTTT
CASSLKQGGNTIYF
>TRBD1|TRBV4-3|TRBJ1-5|NA
TGCGCCAGCAGCCAAAATGCAGGGGGGCAGGGTCAGCCCCAGCATTTT
CASSQNAGGQGQPQHF
>TRBD1|TRBV7-2|TRBJ2-5|NA
TGTGCCAGCAGCTTAGGGGACAGGGGCAGGTTGGAGACCCAGTACTTC
CASSLGDRGRLETQYF
>NA|TRBV28|TRBJ2-7|NA
TGTGCCAGCAGGCCGACAGCTGGCTACGAGCAGTACTTC
CASRPTAGYEQYF
>NA|TRBV5-6|TRBJ2-1|NA
TGTGCCAGCAGCTTGGGAGGGAACCCTAATGAGCAGTTCTTC
CASSLGGNPNEQFF
>NA|TRBV19|TRBJ1-2|NA
TGTGCCAGTAGCCGCCGGCTGATGGCTAACTATGGCTACACCTTC
CASSRRLMANYGYTF
>NA|TRBV2|TRBJ2-7|few
TGTGCCAGCACTGAGACAGCAAGCTACGAGCAGTACTTC
CASTETASYEQYF
>NA|TRBV6-1|TRBJ1-5|NA
TGTGCCAGCAGTGAAGGGGGGGGGCGACGCAATCAGCCCCAGCATTTT
CASSEGGGRRNQPQHF
>TRBD2|TRBV4-3|TRBJ2-3|NA
TGCGCCAGCAGCCAAGATTGGGGGGGGACTAGCACAGATACGCAGTATTTT
CASSQDWGGTSTDTQYF
>TRBD1|TRBV9|TRBJ2-3|NA
TGTGCCAGCAGCGTTGGACAGGGCACAGATACGCAGTATTTT
CASSVGQGTDTQYF
>NA|TRBV5-1|TRBJ2-5|NA
TGCGCCAGCAAGGGGCCCCAAGAGACCCAGTACTTC
CASKGPQETQYF
>NA|TRBV7-8|TRBJ1-5|NA
TGTGCCAGCAGCTTATCAGGGGACGGCAATCAGCCCCAGCATTTT
CASSLSGDGNQPQHF
>TRBD1|TRBV6-6|TRBJ1-6|NA
TGTGCCAGCAGTCGGGACAGGGGAACGAATTCACCCCTCCACTTT
CASSRDRGTNSPLHF
>NA|TRBV4-1|TRBJ1-1|NA
TGCGCCAGCAGCCAAGATCGAGGGGAAGCAATGAACACTGAAGCTTTCTTT
CASSQDRGEAMNTEAFF
>NA|TRBV19|TRBJ2-7|NA
TGTGCCAGTAGCCCGTCGGGCTACGAGCAGTACTTC
CASSPSGYEQYF
>NA|TRBV28|TRBJ1-2|NA
TGTGCCAGCAGTCCGAGAGGGAGGTTAATTGGCTACACCTTC
CASSPRGRLIGYTF
>NA|TRBV5-8|TRBJ1-3|NA
TGTGCCAGCGGAAACAGGATCTCTGGAAACACCATATATTTT
CASGNRISGNTIYF
>NA|TRBV20-1|TRBJ1-2|NA
TGCAGTTCCCCCCGGGACTATGGCTACACCTTC
CSSPRDYGYTF
>NA|TRBV5-6|TRBJ1-5|NA
TGTGCCAGCAGCCGGACGTCAGGGAATCGGGGAGAACAGCCCCAGCATTTT
CASSRTSGNRGEQPQHF
>NA|TRBV29-1|TRBJ1-1|NA
TGCAGCGTCCAAGGGATGAGGGACACTGAAGCTTTCTTT
CSVQGMRDTEAFF
>TRBD1|TRBV5-4|TRBJ1-2|NA
TGTGCCAGCAGTCGGGACAGTAACTATGGCTACACCTTC
CASSRDSNYGYTF
>TRBD1|TRBV30|TRBJ2-3|NA
TGTGCCTGGAGTGGACAGGGGCGCACAGATACGCAGTATTTT
CAWSGQGRTDTQYF